The clone carrying this TCR beta chain was counted a single time. Its antigen remains unidentified. Produced via immunoSEQ multiplex PCR; TCRdb's table is partial and in-frame only. The sample contains 95,000 to 110,000 clones, about 93% of which appear only once. Germline V gene data show CDR1 as SGHTA and CDR2 as FQGNSA. V shed 5 bases and J 6 bases; nucleotides not matched to a gene: 12. The CDR3 runs to 16 residues. The record originates from a study of T cell responses to AZD1222 COVID-19 vaccine. Broader study findings: Researchers took repertoire samples only after the peak T cell response had come. The breadth and depth of Spike-specific TCRs increased once two AZD1222 doses had been given.

The source of this sequence is an adult in good health. The chain uses TRBV7-2 and TRBJ2-2, with 7 bases fitting TRBD2. This specimen was peripheral blood, taken on day 0 of AZD1222 vaccination. The CDR3, as DNA: TGTGCCAGCAGCCCTAGCGGTGGGAGTAGGCCCGGGGAGCTGTTTTTT. It encodes CASSPSGGSRPGELFF.